This passage covers 14 T cell receptor beta chains from one sample sequenced in a study of cytomegalovirus exposure and HLA in healthy donors. Amplification used 60 Vbeta primers and 13 Jbeta primers. Generated by immunoSEQ multiplex PCR, the TCRdb table keeps only in-frame clones and is missing some. The table lists around 140,000 clones, around 82% of them singletons. The sample was PBMCs. The receptors shown here come from a man aged 18 to 29 in good health and CMV-seropositive.

The V call is TRBV6-5, the J call TRBJ2-5; D remains unclear. Germline V gene lookup returns CDR1 MNHEY and CDR2 SVGAGI. Trimming took 5 bases from V and 0 from J, leaving 4 bases between them. The CDR3 is 12 residues long. DNA for the CDR3: TGTGCCAGCAGTCATTACCAAGAGACCCAGTACTTC. Protein sequence: CASSHYQETQYF.

The gene calls are TRBV28 and TRBJ2-7, with 7 bases that match TRBD2. From germline, CDR1 is MDHEN and CDR2 SYDVKM. This CDR3 spans 12 amino acids. CDR3 residues: CAVRGVVYEQYF. The CDR3 bases are TGTGCTGTCCGGGGGGTAGTCTACGAGCAGTACTTC.

The rearrangement links TRBV4-1 to TRBJ2-1; 7 bases fit TRBD1. With V trimmed by 4 bases and J by 10 bases, 7 bases remained unmatched. Germline CDR1 is MGHRA and CDR2 is YSYEKL. This CDR3 region has 13 residues. CDR3 nucleotide sequence: TGCGCCAGCAGCCTCCGACAGGGTGACGAGCAGTTCTTC. Translating it yields CASSLRQGDEQFF.

The chain uses TRBV19 and TRBJ1-2; weak D call: TRBD1 (5 bases). V was shortened by 3 bases and J by 5 bases, with 10 bases between the two germline ends. CDR3 length: 13 amino acids. Germline V CDR1 and CDR2: LNHDA, SQIVND (reference sequence). This CDR3 reads CASSIERQYGYTF. CDR3 sequence (DNA): TGTGCCAGTAGTATTGAGAGACAGTATGGCTACACCTTC.

This clone appeared once. The chain carries TRBV11-3 and TRBJ2-1; 8 nucleotides align to TRBD1. Trimming cost V 5 bases and J 5 bases; bases outside gene matches: 8. CDR1 is SGHNT and CDR2 is YENEEA in the germline V gene. There are 15 residues in the CDR3. DNA for the CDR3: TGTGCCAGCAGCGCAGGGCAGACAGGGGACAATGAGCAGTTCTTC. This codes for CASSAGQTGDNEQFF.

The CDR3: CASSSGQGAYNEQFF. The DNA of the CDR3 is TGCGCCAGCAGCTCAGGACAGGGGGCTTACAATGAGCAGTTCTTC. The gene calls are TRBV4-1 and TRBJ2-1; 11 bases line up with TRBD1. Germline V gene sequence: CDR1 MGHRA, CDR2 YSYEKL. V lost 5 bases to trimming and J lost 4 bases; unmatched junction nucleotides: 4. The CDR3 covers 15 residues.

In the case of this clone: One junction end does not reproduce the germline sequence, and a read error may be involved. The rearrangement uses TRBV18 and TRBJ1-5, with 9 bases fitting TRBD1. The CDR3 consists of 16 residues. The germline CDR1 and CDR2 sequences are KGHSH and LQKENI. The CDR3 region is CASSPQGAVGNQPQHF. The CDR3 nucleotides are TGTGCCAGCTCCCCACAGGGGGCCGTTGGGAATCAGCCCCAGCATTTT.

The chain recombines TRBV14 with TRBJ1-1, with D perhaps TRBD1 (5 bases). The germline V gene encodes CDR1 SGHDN and CDR2 FVKESK. The CDR3 runs to 15 residues. V lost 4 bases to trimming and J lost 0 bases, with 12 bases between them. CDR3 amino acids: CASSRGTIMNTEAFF. The DNA of the CDR3 is TGTGCCAGCAGCCGAGGGACTATTATGAACACTGAAGCTTTCTTT.

The chain carries TRBV13 and TRBJ2-2, with D tentatively TRBD1 (5 bases). Germline V lookup: CDR1 PRHDT, CDR2 FYEKMQ (reference sequence). Trimming took 8 bases from V and 3 from J, leaving 16 bases between them. The CDR3 covers 15 residues. The CDR3 DNA reads as TGTGCCAGCCGACGCTTCCTCAGGGACACCGGGGAGCTGTTTTTT. It codes for CASRRFLRDTGELFF.

Here the CDR3 reads CASSLSAGEGTEAFF. CDR3 sequence (DNA): TGTGCCAGCAGCCTTTCTGCGGGGGAGGGAACTGAAGCTTTCTTT. The chain is built from TRBV5-5 and TRBJ1-1; D possibly corresponds to TRBD1 (5 bases). The ends were cut back, 4 bases at V and 5 bases at J, with 18 bases in the middle. The germline V gene encodes CDR1 SGHKS and CDR2 YYEKEE (reference sequence). The CDR3 length is 15 residues.

Only one count was recorded for this clone. The CDR3, as DNA: TGTGCCAGCAGCGCCGGGACAGAGGCCTACGAGCAGTACTTC. Its protein is CASSAGTEAYEQYF. This sequence joins TRBV9 and TRBJ2-7; 7 positions agree with TRBD1. CDR3 size: 14 residues. Germline CDR1 SGDLS, CDR2 YYNGEE. After removal of 3 bases from V and 2 bases from J, the junction contained 5 bases not matched to a gene.

This clone was seen once. J is TRBJ1-2 and V is TRBV6-5; 8 bases agree with TRBD1. The CDR3 extends over 15 amino acids. Trimming removed 6 bases from V and 5 bases from J; junction bases left unmatched: 11. Germline V lookup: CDR1 MNHEY, CDR2 SVGAGI. CDR3 residues: CASSSPGQALYGYTF. CDR3 nucleotides: TGTGCCAGCAGCAGCCCGGGACAGGCGCTATATGGCTACACCTTC.

The rearrangement links TRBV5-1 to TRBJ2-2, with D possibly being TRBD1 (6 bases). This CDR3 contains 15 residues. Germline CDR1 reads SGHRS; CDR2 reads YFSETQ. Trimming left V 0 bases short and J 4 bases short, with 10 bases between. CDR3: CASSLVAGVTGELFF. Written as DNA, the CDR3 is TGCGCCAGCAGCTTGGTGGCAGGGGTCACCGGGGAGCTGTTTTTT.

In DNA, the CDR3 is TGTGCCAGTAGCACTTTCCAGGGGTATCCGATTGAAGCTTTCTTT. Its translation: CASSTFQGYPIEAFF. The chain combines TRBV19 with TRBJ1-1; D may be TRBD1 (6 bases). V was trimmed by 6 bases and J by 7 bases, leaving 21 bases between them. The CDR3 has 15 amino acids. The germline V gene has CDR1 LNHDA and CDR2 SQIVND (reference sequence).